This T cell receptor (beta chain) is from a study of CD8+ T cells in alopecia areata. Treatment defined: oral pan-JAK inhibitor, 5-10 mg twice daily. Peripheral blood, together with lesional scalp punch biopsies, was collected from alopecia areata patients. CDR3 length equals 13 residues. Between the trimmed V and J ends, which lost 7 bases and 2 bases, there was a span of 12 bases. CDR1 is SEHNR, CDR2 FQNEAQ, per germline (reference sequence). Notes on the study in general: More clonal than normal scalp was lesional scalp, particularly alopecia totalis/universalis. Normal skin's resident alphabeta T cells are sequenced alongside lesional scalp T cells.

As concerns this clone: Its antigen is currently unknown.

Following RNA extraction, reverse transcription yielded cDNA that acted as the sequencing template. Some clones are missing from TCRdb's copy, which holds only in-frame ones; the method was immunoSEQ multiplex PCR. The table has about 5,900 clones, 60% to 65% seen once; the top ten hold approximately 8.1%. Sample: skin, taken between weeks 30 and 35, from a patient treated with tofacitinib. V is TRBV7-9 and J is TRBJ2-7, with a weak D call TRBD1 (6 bases). The receptor was derived from a human donor with alopecia areata. The CDR3 loop is CASTGQLTYEQYF. CDR3 bases: TGTGCCAGCACCGGACAGTTGACCTACGAGCAGTACTTC.